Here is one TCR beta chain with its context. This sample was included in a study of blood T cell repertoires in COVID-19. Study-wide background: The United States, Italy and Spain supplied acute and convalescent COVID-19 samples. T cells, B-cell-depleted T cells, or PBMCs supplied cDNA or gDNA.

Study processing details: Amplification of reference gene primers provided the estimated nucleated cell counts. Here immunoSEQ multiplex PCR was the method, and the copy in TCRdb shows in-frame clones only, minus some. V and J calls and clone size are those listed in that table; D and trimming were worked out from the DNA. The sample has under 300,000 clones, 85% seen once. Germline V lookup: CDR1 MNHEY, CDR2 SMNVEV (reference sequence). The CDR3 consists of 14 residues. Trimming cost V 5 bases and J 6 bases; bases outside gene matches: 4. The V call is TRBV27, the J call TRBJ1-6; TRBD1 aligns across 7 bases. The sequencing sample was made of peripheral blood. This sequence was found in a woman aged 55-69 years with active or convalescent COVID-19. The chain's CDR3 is CASSKGQINSPLHF. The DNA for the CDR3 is TGTGCCAGCAGTAAGGGACAGATTAATTCACCCCTCCACTTT.